This section outlines one T cell receptor beta chain sequence together with its context. Assay used: immunoSEQ multiplex PCR; TCRdb lists only in-frame clones, some missing. The table records tens of thousands of clones, roughly 91% of them present only once. The sample is drawn from a study of T cell changes during pregnancy in multiple sclerosis. There are 13 residues in the CDR3. V lost 6 bases, J lost 3 bases, and 12 bases lay in between. Germline CDR1 and CDR2: SEHNR and FQNEAQ (reference sequence). The sequence was collected from a female donor with multiple sclerosis, enrolled in a pregnancy study. Material: CD4+ T cells from peripheral blood mononuclear cells, obtained after pregnancy. The genes are TRBV7-9 and TRBJ2-7, with D unresolved. The CDR3 DNA follows: TGTGCCAGCAGACGAGGTGAAGACTACGAGCAGTACTTC. It is translated as CASRRGEDYEQYF. The whole variable domain, remainder taken from reference TRBV7-9 and TRBJ2-7, is DTGVSQNPRHKITKRGQNVTFRCDPISEHNRLYWYRQTLGQGPEFLTYFQNEAQLEKSRLLSDRFSAERPKGSFSTLEIQRTEQGDSAMYLCASRRGEDYEQYFGPGTRLTVT.